This is a list of T cell receptor beta chains from one sample in a study of OX40 agonist ivuxolimab in advanced cancers. Here immunoSEQ multiplex PCR was the method, and the copy in TCRdb shows in-frame clones only, minus some. Here the sample spans about 61,000 clones, roughly 90% being singletons. The sample here was CD4+ or CD8+ T cells sorted from blood, taken in a trial of the OX40 agonist ivuxolimab. These receptor sequences come from an adult with an advanced solid tumor such as melanoma, head and neck, liver or kidney cancer. The CDR3 runs from the conserved cysteine through the conserved F or W. D genes are given only for firm matches. Clone size is not always given. Where it is, it says once, few, many or a class for expanded clones.

v_call: TRBV27; j_call: TRBJ1-1; clone_size: -; d_call: -; cdr3_aa: CASRPDSLNTEAFF; cdr3_nt: TGTGCCAGCAGGCCCGACAGTCTGAACACTGAAGCTTTCTTT
v_call: TRBV4-3; j_call: TRBJ2-1; clone_size: -; d_call: TRBD2; cdr3_aa: CASSQDPGGTSPSNEQFF; cdr3_nt: TGCGCCAGCAGCCAAGACCCCGGGGGGACTAGCCCGTCCAATGAGCAGTTCTTC
v_call: TRBV28; j_call: TRBJ2-3; clone_size: -; d_call: TRBD2; cdr3_aa: CASRPTVAGGRGTDTQYF; cdr3_nt: TGTGCCAGCAGGCCCACCGTAGCGGGGGGGCGCGGCACAGATACGCAGTATTTT
v_call: TRBV7-9; j_call: TRBJ2-7; clone_size: -; d_call: -; cdr3_aa: CASSPSRDTYEQYF; cdr3_nt: TGTGCCAGCAGCCCCTCCCGGGACACATACGAGCAGTACTTC
v_call: TRBV20-1; j_call: TRBJ2-7; clone_size: -; d_call: TRBD2; cdr3_aa: CSVAGAYEQYF; cdr3_nt: TGCAGTGTAGCGGGGGCCTACGAGCAGTACTTC
v_call: TRBV6-5; j_call: TRBJ1-1; clone_size: -; d_call: TRBD1; cdr3_aa: CASSWGTGPEAFF; cdr3_nt: TGTGCCAGCAGTTGGGGGACAGGGCCTGAAGCTTTCTTT
v_call: TRBV9; j_call: TRBJ1-1; clone_size: -; d_call: -; cdr3_aa: CASSHLGETEAFF; cdr3_nt: TGTGCCAGCAGCCACCTGGGGGAGACTGAAGCTTTCTTT
v_call: TRBV4-3; j_call: TRBJ1-3; clone_size: -; d_call: -; cdr3_aa: CASSQVNPTSSGNTIYF; cdr3_nt: TGCGCCAGCAGCCAAGTAAACCCTACCAGCTCTGGAAACACCATATATTTT
v_call: TRBV19; j_call: TRBJ2-2; clone_size: -; d_call: -; cdr3_aa: CASSIDWGPAGELFF; cdr3_nt: TGTGCCAGTAGTATAGATTGGGGTCCGGCCGGGGAGCTGTTTTTT
v_call: TRBV6-6; j_call: TRBJ1-5; clone_size: -; d_call: -; cdr3_aa: CASSASGPWGNQPQHF; cdr3_nt: TGTGCCAGCAGTGCCTCGGGGCCGTGGGGCAATCAGCCCCAGCATTTT
v_call: TRBV5-8; j_call: TRBJ2-3; clone_size: -; d_call: TRBD1; cdr3_aa: CASSWRTGGATDTQYF; cdr3_nt: TGTGCCAGCAGCTGGAGAACAGGGGGCGCGACAGATACGCAGTATTTT
v_call: TRBV5-1; j_call: TRBJ2-1; clone_size: -; d_call: TRBD2; cdr3_aa: CASRDGGGGSSYNEQFF; cdr3_nt: TGCGCCAGCAGGGATGGAGGCGGGGGGAGCTCCTACAATGAGCAGTTCTTC
v_call: TRBV6-4; j_call: TRBJ2-2; clone_size: -; d_call: -; cdr3_aa: CASSDSDTGELFF; cdr3_nt: TGTGCCAGCAGTGACTCGGACACCGGGGAGCTGTTTTTT
v_call: TRBV7-8; j_call: TRBJ1-5; clone_size: -; d_call: -; cdr3_aa: CASTKGSSSNQPQHF; cdr3_nt: TGTGCCAGCACTAAGGGTTCTTCAAGCAATCAGCCCCAGCATTTT
v_call: TRBV30; j_call: TRBJ1-6; clone_size: -; d_call: -; cdr3_aa: CAWAGTVGGSPLHF; cdr3_nt: TGTGCCTGGGCTGGGACGGTGGGGGGATCACCCCTCCACTTT
v_call: TRBV7-9; j_call: TRBJ1-6; clone_size: -; d_call: -; cdr3_aa: CASSLDGGSNSPLHF; cdr3_nt: TGTGCCAGCAGCTTAGATGGGGGTTCTAATTCACCCCTCCACTTT
v_call: TRBV25-1; j_call: TRBJ2-3; clone_size: -; d_call: -; cdr3_aa: CASSDPKTPTDTQYF; cdr3_nt: TGTGCCAGCAGTGACCCGAAAACCCCCACAGATACGCAGTATTTT
v_call: TRBV2; j_call: TRBJ1-5; clone_size: -; d_call: TRBD1; cdr3_aa: CASSESRGYQPQHF; cdr3_nt: TGTGCCAGCAGTGAGAGCAGGGGGTATCAGCCCCAGCATTTT
v_call: TRBV28; j_call: TRBJ2-7; clone_size: -; d_call: -; cdr3_aa: CASCGGQLEQYF; cdr3_nt: TGTGCCAGCTGCGGGGGCCAGCTCGAGCAGTACTTC
v_call: TRBV7-9; j_call: TRBJ2-3; clone_size: -; d_call: -; cdr3_aa: CASSSVSDTQYF; cdr3_nt: TGTGCCAGCAGCTCCGTCAGCGATACGCAGTATTTT
v_call: TRBV27; j_call: TRBJ1-1; clone_size: once; d_call: -; cdr3_aa: CASLDLGNTEAFF; cdr3_nt: TGTGCCAGCCTGGACTTAGGGAACACTGAAGCTTTCTTT
v_call: TRBV11-1; j_call: TRBJ1-1; clone_size: -; d_call: -; cdr3_aa: CASTSRGFGNTEAFF; cdr3_nt: TGTGCCAGCACCTCAAGGGGTTTTGGGAACACTGAAGCTTTCTTT
v_call: TRBV5-1; j_call: TRBJ2-3; clone_size: -; d_call: -; cdr3_aa: CASSPRGAPTDTQYF; cdr3_nt: TGCGCCAGCAGCCCCAGGGGGGCTCCCACAGATACGCAGTATTTT
v_call: TRBV9; j_call: TRBJ2-5; clone_size: -; d_call: -; cdr3_aa: CASSADGGGTETQYF; cdr3_nt: TGTGCCAGCAGCGCTGACGGGGGTGGGACGGAGACCCAGTACTTC
v_call: TRBV6-1; j_call: TRBJ1-2; clone_size: -; d_call: -; cdr3_aa: CASRMEPLYGYTF; cdr3_nt: TGTGCCAGCAGGATGGAGCCCCTCTATGGCTACACCTTC
v_call: TRBV27; j_call: TRBJ1-5; clone_size: -; d_call: -; cdr3_aa: CASSLDAQGGGQPQHF; cdr3_nt: TGTGCCAGCAGTTTAGATGCGCAGGGTGGCGGTCAGCCCCAGCATTTT
v_call: TRBV15; j_call: TRBJ1-3; clone_size: -; d_call: -; cdr3_aa: CALGGSSGNTIYF; cdr3_nt: TGTGCCTTAGGGGGTAGCTCTGGAAACACCATATATTTT
v_call: TRBV10-3; j_call: TRBJ2-3; clone_size: -; d_call: TRBD1; cdr3_aa: CAISPDRFTDTQYF; cdr3_nt: TGTGCCATCAGTCCGGACAGGTTCACAGATACGCAGTATTTT
v_call: TRBV6-1; j_call: TRBJ2-5; clone_size: -; d_call: TRBD2; cdr3_aa: CASSHGGGETQYF; cdr3_nt: TGTGCCAGCAGTCACGGGGGGGGAGAGACCCAGTACTTC
v_call: TRBV5-5; j_call: TRBJ2-1; clone_size: -; d_call: TRBD2; cdr3_aa: CASSLRAGGPNEQFF; cdr3_nt: TGTGCCAGCAGCTTGAGAGCGGGAGGGCCGAATGAGCAGTTCTTC
v_call: TRBV18; j_call: TRBJ1-6; clone_size: -; d_call: -; cdr3_aa: CASSPPGWTASGNSPLHF; cdr3_nt: TGTGCCAGCTCACCACCGGGCTGGACAGCCTCGGGGAATTCACCCCTCCACTTT
v_call: TRBV4-2; j_call: TRBJ2-3; clone_size: -; d_call: TRBD2; cdr3_aa: CASSQGVGLAGVDTQYF; cdr3_nt: TGTGCCAGCAGCCAAGGGGTAGGACTAGCGGGGGTCGATACGCAGTATTTT
v_call: TRBV9; j_call: TRBJ2-1; clone_size: -; d_call: TRBD2; cdr3_aa: CASSVGGAGEGDEQFF; cdr3_nt: TGTGCCAGCAGCGTAGGCGGGGCGGGAGAAGGGGATGAGCAGTTCTTC
v_call: TRBV11-2; j_call: TRBJ1-1; clone_size: -; d_call: -; cdr3_aa: CASRTGGRPAFF; cdr3_nt: TGTGCCAGCAGAACCGGGGGGCGGCCGGCTTTCTTT
v_call: TRBV10-3; j_call: TRBJ2-1; clone_size: -; d_call: -; cdr3_aa: CAINGGVEQFF; cdr3_nt: TGTGCCATCAACGGAGGGGTTGAGCAGTTCTTC
v_call: TRBV29-1; j_call: TRBJ2-7; clone_size: -; d_call: -; cdr3_aa: CSVAGDYEQYF; cdr3_nt: TGCAGCGTTGCAGGGGACTACGAGCAGTACTTC
v_call: TRBV9; j_call: TRBJ2-7; clone_size: -; d_call: -; cdr3_aa: CASSPTPGLYEQYF; cdr3_nt: TGTGCCAGCAGTCCCACGCCGGGCCTCTACGAGCAGTACTTC
v_call: TRBV4-3; j_call: TRBJ1-2; clone_size: -; d_call: -; cdr3_aa: CASSQIRDGYYGYTF; cdr3_nt: TGCGCCAGCAGCCAAATCCGGGACGGATACTATGGCTACACCTTC
v_call: TRBV28; j_call: TRBJ1-5; clone_size: few; d_call: -; cdr3_aa: CASSRGADPNQPQHF; cdr3_nt: TGTGCCAGCAGCCGTGGGGCAGACCCCAATCAGCCCCAGCATTTT
v_call: TRBV30; j_call: TRBJ1-1; clone_size: -; d_call: -; cdr3_aa: CAWIRGMILGAFF; cdr3_nt: TGTGCCTGGATAAGGGGGATGATTTTGGGAGCTTTCTTT
v_call: TRBV6-5; j_call: TRBJ2-3; clone_size: -; d_call: TRBD1; cdr3_aa: CASSGTGAYTDTQYF; cdr3_nt: TGTGCCAGCAGTGGGACAGGGGCGTACACAGATACGCAGTATTTT
v_call: TRBV6-6; j_call: TRBJ2-2; clone_size: -; d_call: -; cdr3_aa: CASSYFGNTGELFF; cdr3_nt: TGTGCCAGCAGTTACTTTGGGAACACCGGGGAGCTGTTTTTT
v_call: TRBV25-1; j_call: TRBJ1-4; clone_size: -; d_call: TRBD1; cdr3_aa: CAHGPGQGGEKLFF; cdr3_nt: TGTGCCCACGGCCCGGGACAGGGAGGCGAAAAACTGTTTTTT
v_call: TRBV11-3; j_call: TRBJ2-3; clone_size: -; d_call: TRBD2; cdr3_aa: CASSESFVGGRFTDTQYF; cdr3_nt: TGTGCCAGCAGCGAAAGCTTTGTGGGCGGGAGATTCACAGATACGCAGTATTTT
v_call: TRBV5-5; j_call: TRBJ1-1; clone_size: -; d_call: TRBD1; cdr3_aa: CASSLGPRGTARTLNTEAFF; cdr3_nt: TGTGCCAGCAGCTTGGGGCCGAGAGGGACAGCGAGGACTCTTAACACTGAAGCTTTCTTT
v_call: TRBV30; j_call: TRBJ1-2; clone_size: -; d_call: -; cdr3_aa: CAWSESGFAYTF; cdr3_nt: TGTGCCTGGAGTGAATCGGGGTTTGCCTACACCTTC
v_call: TRBV27; j_call: TRBJ2-7; clone_size: -; d_call: -; cdr3_aa: CASSFLTGPLEQYF; cdr3_nt: TGTGCCAGCAGTTTTCTAACAGGCCCGCTCGAGCAGTACTTC
v_call: TRBV28; j_call: TRBJ1-1; clone_size: once; d_call: -; cdr3_aa: CASSFFSTEAFF; cdr3_nt: TGTGCCAGCAGTTTTTTTTCCACTGAAGCTTTCTTT
v_call: TRBV9; j_call: TRBJ2-7; clone_size: -; d_call: -; cdr3_aa: CASSVGGAHEQYF; cdr3_nt: TGTGCCAGCAGCGTAGGGGGTGCCCACGAGCAGTACTTC
v_call: TRBV27; j_call: TRBJ1-4; clone_size: -; d_call: -; cdr3_aa: CASSQDGWAGIEKLFF; cdr3_nt: TGTGCCAGCAGTCAAGATGGGTGGGCAGGGATTGAAAAACTGTTTTTT
v_call: TRBV4-3; j_call: TRBJ2-1; clone_size: -; d_call: TRBD2; cdr3_aa: CASSQDIRAGTYNEQFF; cdr3_nt: TGCGCCAGCAGCCAAGATATCCGAGCGGGGACCTACAATGAGCAGTTCTTC
v_call: TRBV5-4; j_call: TRBJ1-5; clone_size: -; d_call: -; cdr3_aa: CASSFGGSGQPQHF; cdr3_nt: TGTGCCAGCAGCTTCGGGGGGTCCGGGCAGCCCCAGCATTTT
v_call: TRBV4-1; j_call: TRBJ2-1; clone_size: -; d_call: -; cdr3_aa: CASSQGIHNEQFF; cdr3_nt: TGCGCCAGCAGCCAAGGGATTCACAATGAGCAGTTCTTC
v_call: TRBV11-2; j_call: TRBJ2-7; clone_size: -; d_call: -; cdr3_aa: CASSQNGGRGYEQYF; cdr3_nt: TGTGCCAGCAGCCAAAACGGTGGCAGGGGCTACGAGCAGTACTTC
v_call: TRBV30; j_call: TRBJ2-6; clone_size: -; d_call: -; cdr3_aa: CAWSGGSGANVLTF; cdr3_nt: TGTGCCTGGAGTGGAGGGTCTGGGGCCAACGTCCTGACTTTC
v_call: TRBV6-5; j_call: TRBJ1-2; clone_size: -; d_call: -; cdr3_aa: CASRPGPTYHYGYTF; cdr3_nt: TGTGCCAGCCGGCCGGGACCGACATATCACTATGGCTACACCTTC
v_call: TRBV30; j_call: TRBJ1-2; clone_size: -; d_call: -; cdr3_aa: CAWDGYGYTF; cdr3_nt: TGTGCCTGGGACGGCTATGGCTACACCTTC
v_call: TRBV7-9; j_call: TRBJ2-7; clone_size: -; d_call: -; cdr3_aa: CASSSTYEQYF; cdr3_nt: TGTGCCAGCAGCTCAACCTACGAGCAGTACTTC
v_call: TRBV28; j_call: TRBJ2-4; clone_size: -; d_call: -; cdr3_aa: CASSFPRVVNIQYF; cdr3_nt: TGTGCCAGCAGTTTCCCTAGAGTGGTGAACATTCAGTACTTC
v_call: TRBV6-1; j_call: TRBJ2-7; clone_size: -; d_call: -; cdr3_aa: CASSEAQGQWTYEQYF; cdr3_nt: TGTGCCAGCAGTGAAGCCCAGGGGCAGTGGACCTACGAGCAGTACTTC